This T cell receptor beta chain derives from a study of blood T cell repertoires in COVID-19. This CDR3 spans 12 amino acids. V gave up 4 bases and J gave up 10 bases, with 13 bases separating them. Germline V CDR1 and CDR2: SNHLY, FYNNEI. Sequenced by immunoSEQ multiplex PCR; TCRdb stores in-frame clones only, minus some. The sample yields 110,000 to 150,000 clones, approximately 80% seen once. This chain uses TRBV2 with TRBJ1-1; no reliable D call. The material sequenced was peripheral blood. This TCR was sampled from a human donor in a cohort sampled during active COVID-19. As DNA, the CDR3 is TGTGCCAGCAGTGCCGACATATCTGGAGCTTTCTTT. As protein: CASSADISGAFF.